The 9 T cell receptor beta chains below all came from one sample that was sequenced in a study of neurological immune-mediated disorders. TCRdb reprocessed the 5' RACE reads with MiXCR, giving one entry per CDR3 protein. This table holds approximately 28,000 distinct CDR3 sequences, roughly a sixth found once. Time point described: technical triplicate 3. Sequenced input: CD4+ T cells from blood. These receptors originate from a female donor with HTLV-1-associated myelopathy (HAM/TSP).

There are many counts of this clonotype. This chain joins TRBV6-5 and TRBJ2-3, with D perhaps matching TRBD2 (5 bases). The CDR3 has 14 amino acids. V was cut by 0 bases and J by 6 bases, with 10 bases left in between. Germline loops: CDR1 MNHEY, CDR2 SVGAGI. CDR3 protein: CASSYSMGEDTQYF. CDR3 nucleotide sequence: TGTGCCAGCAGTTACTCGATGGGAGAGGATACGCAGTATTTT.

This clonotype was picked up many times. At one end the junction does not follow the germline gene, possibly because of a read error. The chain has TRBV20-1 and TRBJ1-2; 7 bases align to TRBD1. CDR3 length equals 11 residues. The V gene's germline CDR1 is DFQATT and CDR2 SNEGSKA (reference sequence). For the CDR3, the DNA is TGCAGTGCTAGACGGGACAGTTCGCCTTTCTTC. Translated: CSARRDSSPFF.

This clonotype showed up many times. The J gene is TRBJ2-3, the V gene TRBV24-1; 7 bases align to TRBD1. V was clipped by 7 bases and J by 5 bases; unmatched bases: 8. CDR1 is KGHDR, CDR2 SFDVKD, per germline. The CDR3 is 14 residues long. CDR3 amino acids: CATRDEGGRDTQYF. CDR3 bases: TGTGCCACCAGGGACGAAGGGGGCAGAGATACGCAGTATTTT.

This clonotype is termed medium-sized. The V call is TRBV9, the J call TRBJ2-1; 8 bases are shared with TRBD2. V trimming: 1 base; J trimming: 3 bases; junction bases outside the gene matches: 6. Germline CDR1 SGDLS, CDR2 YYNGEE. This CDR3 contains 16 residues. CDR3 bases: TGTGCCAGCAGCGTAACGGCTAGCGGGCGCTACAATGAGCAGTTCTTC. Protein product: CASSVTASGRYNEQFF.

This clonotype is medium-sized in the sample. The chain employs TRBV5-1 and TRBJ2-5, with 8 bases lining up with TRBD2. Germline CDR1 and CDR2: SGHRS and YFSETQ. V lost 2 bases, J lost 1 base, and 1 base stayed unmatched. The CDR3 is 14 residues long. The CDR3 DNA is TGCGCCAGCAGCTTAGCGGGGGCCCAAGAGACCCAGTACTTC. Protein sequence: CASSLAGAQETQYF.

At least ten counts were recorded for this clonotype. The chain links TRBV7-3 to TRBJ1-6, with D possibly being TRBD1 (5 bases). The CDR3 covers 14 residues. Between the trimmed V and J ends, which lost 3 bases and 6 bases, there was a span of 9 bases. Germline CDR1 and CDR2: SGHTA and FQGTGA. The CDR3 region is CASSFQGGNSPLHF. The CDR3 nucleotides are TGTGCCAGCAGCTTCCAGGGTGGTAATTCACCCCTCCACTTT. The full variable domain, with the rest looked up from reference TRBV7-3 and TRBJ1-6, is GAGVSQTPSNKVTEKGKYVELRCDPISGHTALYWYRQSLGQGPEFLIYFQGTGAADDSGLPNDRFFAVRPEGSVSTLKIQRTERGDSAVYLCASSFQGGNSPLHFGNGTRLTVT.

This clonotype was recorded many times. The chain links TRBV20-1 to TRBJ1-1, with 7 bases lining up with TRBD1. After removal of 8 bases from V and 7 bases from J, the junction contained 7 bases not matched to a gene. CDR3 size: 11 residues. Germline lookup yields CDR1 DFQATT and CDR2 SNEGSKA (reference sequence). CDR3 amino acids: CSPHQGGEAFF. In DNA form, the CDR3 reads TGCAGTCCCCATCAGGGGGGTGAAGCTTTCTTT.

This clonotype was counted many times. The chain joins TRBV7-2 to TRBJ2-1; D might be TRBD1 or TRBD2, each matching 5 bases. Germline V gene data show CDR1 as SGHTA and CDR2 as FQGNSA. Between the trimmed V and J ends, which lost 5 bases and 1 base, there was a span of 12 bases. The CDR3 loop spans 15 amino acids. Written as DNA, the CDR3 is TGTGCCAGCAGCCACCGGGACCCGTCCTACAATGAGCAGTTCTTC. It is translated as CASSHRDPSYNEQFF.

At least ten counts were recorded for this clonotype. CDR3 sequence: CASRNLGELFF. Here the CDR3 DNA reads TGTGCCAGCAGGAACCTGGGGGAGCTGTTTTTT. This chain connects TRBV21-1 to TRBJ2-2. TRBV21-1 is marked as a pseudogene. The CDR3 is 11 residues long.